This T cell receptor (beta chain) originates from a study of blood T cell repertoires in COVID-19. Study information: Acute and convalescent COVID-19 samples came from the United States, Italy and Spain. T cells, B-cell-depleted T cells, or PBMCs provided the cDNA or gDNA that served as material.

Sequencing was performed with immunoSEQ multiplex PCR; in TCRdb, only in-frame clones are kept and a portion is missing. The data contain about 80,000 clones, 76% of them singletons. V lost 5 bases to trimming and J lost 6 bases, with 14 bases between them. The CDR3 spans 14 residues. Germline loops: CDR1 SGHRS, CDR2 YFSETQ. This TCR was sampled from a man between 65 and 85 years old with active or convalescent COVID-19. Sequencing used peripheral blood. This chain connects TRBV5-1 to TRBJ1-4; TRBD1 is a possible D gene (6 bases). CDR3: CASRKQGTDEKLFF. The CDR3 bases are TGCGCCAGCAGAAAGCAGGGGACGGATGAAAAACTGTTTTTT.